This T cell receptor beta chain was profiled in a study of a mutant IDH1 vaccine in newly diagnosed glioma. Sequenced by immunoSEQ multiplex PCR; TCRdb stores in-frame clones only, minus some. The sample carries tens of thousands of clones, roughly 85% recorded once. Germline CDR1 is SGDLS and CDR2 is YYNGEE. The CDR3 spans 16 residues. Trimming took 0 bases from V and 3 from J; bases not matched to a gene: 4. Time point reported: baseline, week 1 (first vaccination visit). The sample's treatment: pre-vaccination baseline after standard-of-care therapy. The chain is built from TRBV9 and TRBJ2-3; 10 bases line up with TRBD2. The source is a man aged 35-49 years with glioma. The input for sequencing was PBMCs, taken from a glioma patient treated with radiotherapy, temozolomide or both. The CDR3 nucleotides read TGTGCCAGCAGCGTAGTAGCGGGAGGTTCGACAGATACGCAGTATTTT. Its translation is CASSVVAGGSTDTQYF.